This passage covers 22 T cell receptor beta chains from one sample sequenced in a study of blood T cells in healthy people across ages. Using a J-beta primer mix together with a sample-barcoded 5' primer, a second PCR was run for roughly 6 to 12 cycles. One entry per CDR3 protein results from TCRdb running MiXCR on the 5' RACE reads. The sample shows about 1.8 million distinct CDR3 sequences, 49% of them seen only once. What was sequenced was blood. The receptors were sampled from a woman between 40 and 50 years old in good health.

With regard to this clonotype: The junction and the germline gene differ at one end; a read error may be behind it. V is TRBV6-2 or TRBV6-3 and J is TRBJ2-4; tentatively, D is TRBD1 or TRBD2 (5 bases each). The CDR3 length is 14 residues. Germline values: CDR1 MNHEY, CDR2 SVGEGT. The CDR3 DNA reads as TGTGCCAGCAGATACTCGACAGAACCTCGAGGGCAGTACTTC. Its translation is CASRYSTEPRGQYF.

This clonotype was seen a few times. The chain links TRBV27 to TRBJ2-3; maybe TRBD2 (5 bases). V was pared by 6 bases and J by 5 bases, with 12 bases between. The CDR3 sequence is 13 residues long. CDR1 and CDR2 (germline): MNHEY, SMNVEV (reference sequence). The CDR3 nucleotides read TGTGCCAGCAGGAGGGAAGACGGAGATACGCAGTATTTT. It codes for CASRREDGDTQYF.

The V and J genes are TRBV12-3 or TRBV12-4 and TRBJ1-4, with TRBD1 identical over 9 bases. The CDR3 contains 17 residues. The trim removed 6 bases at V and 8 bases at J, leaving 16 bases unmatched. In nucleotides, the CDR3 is TGTGCCAGCAGGGAACATACCGGGGACAGGGCGGGAGAAAAACTGTTTTTT. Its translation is CASREHTGDRAGEKLFF.

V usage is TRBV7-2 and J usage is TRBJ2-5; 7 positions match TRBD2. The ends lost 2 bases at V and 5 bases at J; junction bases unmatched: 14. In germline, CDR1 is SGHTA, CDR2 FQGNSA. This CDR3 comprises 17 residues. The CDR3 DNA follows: TGTGCCAGCAGCTTAACCGCAAGGACTAGTGGGGTGGAGACCCAGTACTTC. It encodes CASSLTARTSGVETQYF.

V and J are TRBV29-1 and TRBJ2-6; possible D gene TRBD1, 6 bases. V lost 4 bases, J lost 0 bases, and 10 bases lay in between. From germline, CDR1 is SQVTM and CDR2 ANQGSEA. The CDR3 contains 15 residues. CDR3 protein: CSVGAGVSGANVLTF. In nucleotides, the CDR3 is TGCAGCGTTGGGGCAGGGGTCTCTGGGGCCAACGTCCTGACTTTC. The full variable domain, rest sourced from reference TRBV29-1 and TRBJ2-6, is SAVISQKPSRDICQRGTSLTIQCQVDSQVTMMFWYRQQPGQSLTLIATANQGSEATYESGFVIDKFPISRPNLTFSTLTVSNMSPEDSSIYLCSVGAGVSGANVLTFGAGSRLTVL.

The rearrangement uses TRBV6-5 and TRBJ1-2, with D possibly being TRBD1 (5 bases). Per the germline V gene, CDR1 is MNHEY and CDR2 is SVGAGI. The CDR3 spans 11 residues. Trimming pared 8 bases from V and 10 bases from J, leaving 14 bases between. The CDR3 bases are TGTGCCAGCTCAAACGGGACTTACTACACCTTC. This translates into CASSNGTYYTF.

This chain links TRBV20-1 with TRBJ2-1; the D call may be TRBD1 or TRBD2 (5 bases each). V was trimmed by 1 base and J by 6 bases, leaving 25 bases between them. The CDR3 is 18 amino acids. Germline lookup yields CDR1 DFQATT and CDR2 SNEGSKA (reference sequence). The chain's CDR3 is CSARVSLTGLARGNEQFF. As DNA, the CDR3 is TGCAGTGCTAGAGTTAGTCTAACGGGGCTCGCAAGGGGCAATGAGCAGTTCTTC.

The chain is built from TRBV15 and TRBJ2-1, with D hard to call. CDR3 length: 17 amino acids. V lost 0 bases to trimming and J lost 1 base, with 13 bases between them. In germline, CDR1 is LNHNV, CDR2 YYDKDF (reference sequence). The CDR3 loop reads CATSRDSSLGSYNEQFF. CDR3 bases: TGTGCCACCAGCAGAGATTCGAGCTTGGGGTCCTACAATGAGCAGTTCTTC.

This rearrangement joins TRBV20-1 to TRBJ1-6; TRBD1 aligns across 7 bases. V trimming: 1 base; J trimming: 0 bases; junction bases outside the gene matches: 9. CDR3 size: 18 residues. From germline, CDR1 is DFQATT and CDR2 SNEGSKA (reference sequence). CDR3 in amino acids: CSARVQNRGSSYNSPLHF. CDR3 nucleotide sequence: TGCAGTGCTAGAGTTCAGAACAGGGGTAGCTCCTATAATTCACCCCTCCACTTT.

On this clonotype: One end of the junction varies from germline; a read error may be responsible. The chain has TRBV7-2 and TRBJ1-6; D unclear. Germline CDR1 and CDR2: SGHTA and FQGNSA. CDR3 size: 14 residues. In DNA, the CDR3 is TGTGCCAACAGCAGAGAGATTCGTAATTCACCCCTCCACTTT. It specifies CANSREIRNSPLHF.

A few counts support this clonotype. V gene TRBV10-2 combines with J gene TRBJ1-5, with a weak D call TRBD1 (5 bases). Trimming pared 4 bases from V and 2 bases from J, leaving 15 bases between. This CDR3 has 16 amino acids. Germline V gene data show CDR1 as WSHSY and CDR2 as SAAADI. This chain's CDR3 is CASSALVGAGNQPQHF. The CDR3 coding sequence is TGCGCCAGCAGTGCACTAGTAGGGGCAGGCAATCAGCCCCAGCATTTT.

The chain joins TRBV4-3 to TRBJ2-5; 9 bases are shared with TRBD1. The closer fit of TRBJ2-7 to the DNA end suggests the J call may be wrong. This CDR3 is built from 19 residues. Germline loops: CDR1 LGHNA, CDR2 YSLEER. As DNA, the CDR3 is TGCGCCAGCAGCCAAGATCTTGGTCTTACGGGACAGGGAACCTACGAGCAGTACTTC. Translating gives CASSQDLGLTGQGTYEQYF.

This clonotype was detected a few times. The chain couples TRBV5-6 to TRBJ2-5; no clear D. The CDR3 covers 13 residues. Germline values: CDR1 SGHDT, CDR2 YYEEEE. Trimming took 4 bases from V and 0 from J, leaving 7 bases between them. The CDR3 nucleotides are TGTGCCAGCAGCCCTGAGGACCAAGAGACCCAGTACTTC. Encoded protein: CASSPEDQETQYF.

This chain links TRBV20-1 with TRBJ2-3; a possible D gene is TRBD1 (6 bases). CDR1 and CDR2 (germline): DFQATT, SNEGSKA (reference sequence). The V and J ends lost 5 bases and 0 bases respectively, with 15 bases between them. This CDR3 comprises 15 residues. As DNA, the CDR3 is TGCAGTGCTGAAGACAGGACTGGCAGCACAGATACGCAGTATTTT. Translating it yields CSAEDRTGSTDTQYF.

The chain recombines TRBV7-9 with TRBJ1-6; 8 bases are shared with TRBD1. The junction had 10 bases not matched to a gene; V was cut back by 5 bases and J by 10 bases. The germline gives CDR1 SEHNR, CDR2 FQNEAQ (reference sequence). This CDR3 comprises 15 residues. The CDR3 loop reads CASSTSRGPKSPLHF. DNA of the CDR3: TGTGCCAGCAGCACGAGCAGGGGGCCTAAATCACCCCTCCACTTT.

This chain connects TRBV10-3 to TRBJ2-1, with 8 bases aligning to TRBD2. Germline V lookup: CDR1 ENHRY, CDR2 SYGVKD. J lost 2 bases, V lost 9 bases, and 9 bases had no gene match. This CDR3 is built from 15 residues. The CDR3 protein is CAIRPSSGPYNEQFF. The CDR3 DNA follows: TGTGCCATACGCCCCTCTAGCGGGCCCTACAATGAGCAGTTCTTC.

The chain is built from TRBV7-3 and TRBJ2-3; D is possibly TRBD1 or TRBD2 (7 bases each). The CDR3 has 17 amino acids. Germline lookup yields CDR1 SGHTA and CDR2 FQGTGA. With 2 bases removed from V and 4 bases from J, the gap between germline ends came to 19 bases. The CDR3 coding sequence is TGTGCCAGCAGCTTATCCCCAATGGCAGGGGGGGCAGATACGCAGTATTTT. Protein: CASSLSPMAGGADTQYF.

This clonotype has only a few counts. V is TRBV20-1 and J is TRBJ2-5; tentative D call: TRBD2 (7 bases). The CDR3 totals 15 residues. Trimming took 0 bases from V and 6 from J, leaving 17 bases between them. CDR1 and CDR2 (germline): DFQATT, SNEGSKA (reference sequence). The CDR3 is CSAREAGAGVKTQYF. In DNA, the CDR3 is TGCAGTGCTAGAGAGGCGGGGGCCGGGGTGAAGACCCAGTACTTC.

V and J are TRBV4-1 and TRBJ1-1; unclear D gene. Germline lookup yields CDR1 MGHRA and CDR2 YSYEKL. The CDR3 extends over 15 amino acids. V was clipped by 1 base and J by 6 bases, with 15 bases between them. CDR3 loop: CASSQGSPLVAEAFF. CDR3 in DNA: TGCGCCAGCAGCCAAGGATCCCCTTTGGTGGCTGAAGCTTTCTTT.

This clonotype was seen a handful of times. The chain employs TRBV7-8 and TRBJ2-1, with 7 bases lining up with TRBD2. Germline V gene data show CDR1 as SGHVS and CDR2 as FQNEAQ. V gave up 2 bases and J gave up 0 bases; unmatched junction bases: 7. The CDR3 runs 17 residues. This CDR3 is CASSLSPSGASYNEQFF. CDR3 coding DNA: TGTGCCAGCAGCTTAAGTCCGAGCGGGGCCTCCTACAATGAGCAGTTCTTC.

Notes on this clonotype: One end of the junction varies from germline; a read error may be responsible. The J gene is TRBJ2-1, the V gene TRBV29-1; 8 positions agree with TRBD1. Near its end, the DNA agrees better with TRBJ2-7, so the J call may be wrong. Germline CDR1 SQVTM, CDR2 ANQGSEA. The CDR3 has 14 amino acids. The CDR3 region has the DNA TGCAGCTTTGAGTGGACAGGGAACACAAATGAGCAGTACTTC. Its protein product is CSFEWTGNTNEQYF.

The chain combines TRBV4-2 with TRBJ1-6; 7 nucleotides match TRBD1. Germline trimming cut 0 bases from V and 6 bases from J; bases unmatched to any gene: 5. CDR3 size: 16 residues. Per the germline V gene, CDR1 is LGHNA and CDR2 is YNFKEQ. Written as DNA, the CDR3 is TGTGCCAGCAGCCAAGAAGGAACAGGGGCTAATTCACCCCTCCACTTT. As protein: CASSQEGTGANSPLHF.